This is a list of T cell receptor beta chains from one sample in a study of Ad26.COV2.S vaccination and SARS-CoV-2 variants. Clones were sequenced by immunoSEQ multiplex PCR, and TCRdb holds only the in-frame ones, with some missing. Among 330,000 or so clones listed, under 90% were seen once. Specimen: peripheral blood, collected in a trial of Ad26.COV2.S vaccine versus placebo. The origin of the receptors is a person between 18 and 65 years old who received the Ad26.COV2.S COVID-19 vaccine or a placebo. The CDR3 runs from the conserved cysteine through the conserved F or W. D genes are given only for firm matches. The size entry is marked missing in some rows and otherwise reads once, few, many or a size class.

CDR3 protein: CASRLSGNITGTTNTGELFF
CDR3 DNA: TGCGCCAGCAGGTTATCCGGGAATATAACGGGAACCACGAACACCGGGGAGCTGTTTTTT
J gene: TRBJ2-2
V gene: TRBV5-1
D gene: .
clone size: .

CDR3 protein: CASSPRTAENTEAFF
CDR3 DNA: TGCGCCAGCAGCCCTCGGACGGCCGAGAACACTGAAGCTTTCTTT
J gene: TRBJ1-1
V gene: TRBV4-3
D gene: .
clone size: .

CDR3 protein: CASSRSGTPNYGYTF
CDR3 DNA: TGTGCCAGCAGTCGATCCGGGACACCCAACTATGGCTACACCTTC
J gene: TRBJ1-2
V gene: TRBV27
D gene: .
clone size: .

CDR3 protein: CASSLMDLHTDTQYF
CDR3 DNA: TGTGCCAGCAGCCTGATGGACTTGCACACAGATACGCAGTATTTT
J gene: TRBJ2-3
V gene: TRBV11-2
D gene: .
clone size: .

CDR3 protein: CASGTTGENGYTF
CDR3 DNA: TGTGCCAGCGGAACGACAGGGGAGAATGGCTACACCTTC
J gene: TRBJ1-2
V gene: TRBV6-5
D gene: TRBD1
clone size: .

CDR3 protein: CASSQDSFMGQGSYGYTF
CDR3 DNA: TGCGCCAGCAGCCAAGATTCTTTTATGGGACAGGGCAGCTATGGCTACACCTTC
J gene: TRBJ1-2
V gene: TRBV4-3
D gene: TRBD1
clone size: .

CDR3 protein: CASSVGTANTGELFF
CDR3 DNA: TGTGCCAGCAGCGTAGGCACCGCGAACACCGGGGAGCTGTTTTTT
J gene: TRBJ2-2
V gene: TRBV9
D gene: .
clone size: .

CDR3 protein: CSVEVGGTLPYNEQFF
CDR3 DNA: TGCAGCGTTGAAGTTGGGGGGACCCTCCCATACAATGAGCAGTTCTTC
J gene: TRBJ2-1
V gene: TRBV29-1
D gene: .
clone size: .

CDR3 protein: CASSLLRTDANTEAFF
CDR3 DNA: TGCGCCAGCAGCTTGCTTAGGACGGATGCAAACACTGAAGCTTTCTTT
J gene: TRBJ1-1
V gene: TRBV5-1
D gene: .
clone size: .

CDR3 protein: CASSLGQGLTQPQHF
CDR3 DNA: TGTGCCAGCAGCTTGGGACAGGGGTTAACTCAGCCCCAGCATTTT
J gene: TRBJ1-5
V gene: TRBV5-6
D gene: TRBD1
clone size: .

CDR3 protein: CASSLGMVTGELFF
CDR3 DNA: TGTGCCAGCAGCTTAGGAATGGTGACCGGGGAGCTGTTTTTT
J gene: TRBJ2-2
V gene: TRBV11-2
D gene: .
clone size: .

CDR3 protein: CASSFAAVAGNTEAFF
CDR3 DNA: TGTGCCAGCAGCTTCGCTGCGGTGGCAGGAAACACTGAAGCTTTCTTT
J gene: TRBJ1-1
V gene: TRBV11-2
D gene: .
clone size: .

CDR3 protein: CASSLVRGRDTEAFF
CDR3 DNA: TGTGCCAGCAGCTTAGTTAGGGGGCGCGACACTGAAGCTTTCTTT
J gene: TRBJ1-1
V gene: TRBV11-3
D gene: TRBD1
clone size: .

CDR3 protein: CASSSHPGGALDTQYF
CDR3 DNA: TGTGCCAGCAGCTCCCACCCAGGGGGGGCCCTAGATACGCAGTATTTT
J gene: TRBJ2-3
V gene: TRBV7-6
D gene: .
clone size: once

CDR3 protein: CASGPGQSVEKLFF
CDR3 DNA: TGTGCCAGCGGGCCGGGACAATCGGTTGAAAAACTGTTTTTT
J gene: TRBJ1-4
V gene: TRBV6-5
D gene: .
clone size: .

CDR3 protein: CASSESGQFEGSQGQYF
CDR3 DNA: TGTGCCAGCAGTGAATCTGGGCAGTTCGAGGGCAGTCAGGGCCAGTACTTC
J gene: TRBJ2-5
V gene: TRBV25-1
D gene: .
clone size: few

CDR3 protein: CASSLGGTGAYEQYF
CDR3 DNA: TGCGCCAGCAGCCTGGGTGGGACAGGGGCCTACGAGCAGTACTTC
J gene: TRBJ2-7
V gene: TRBV5-1
D gene: TRBD1
clone size: .

CDR3 protein: CASSGDRGEAYGYTF
CDR3 DNA: TGTGCCAGCAGCGGAGACAGGGGCGAGGCCTATGGCTACACCTTC
J gene: TRBJ1-2
V gene: TRBV7-2
D gene: TRBD1
clone size: .

CDR3 protein: CATSDSSSISGANVLTF
CDR3 DNA: TGTGCCACCAGTGATTCGAGCAGCATCTCTGGGGCCAACGTCCTGACTTTC
J gene: TRBJ2-6
V gene: TRBV24-1
D gene: .
clone size: .

CDR3 protein: CASHGGGAGKLFF
CDR3 DNA: TGTGCCAGCCATGGGGGGGGCGCGGGAAAACTGTTTTTT
J gene: TRBJ1-4
V gene: TRBV6-5
D gene: .
clone size: .

CDR3 protein: CASSSDSQETQYF
CDR3 DNA: TGTGCCAGCAGTTCCGATTCGCAAGAGACCCAGTACTTC
J gene: TRBJ2-5
V gene: TRBV6-2/TRBV6-3
D gene: .
clone size: .

CDR3 protein: CATSDLSFGVIDEQFF
CDR3 DNA: TGTGCCACCAGTGATTTATCTTTTGGGGTGATCGATGAGCAGTTCTTC
J gene: TRBJ2-1
V gene: TRBV24-1
D gene: .
clone size: .

CDR3 protein: CASSLGATGFANTEAFF
CDR3 DNA: TGCGCCAGCAGCTTGGGAGCGACGGGATTTGCGAACACTGAAGCTTTCTTT
J gene: TRBJ1-1
V gene: TRBV5-1
D gene: .
clone size: .

CDR3 protein: CASSLGAGQPQHF
CDR3 DNA: TGTGCCAGCAGTTTAGGGGCGGGTCAGCCCCAGCATTTT
J gene: TRBJ1-5
V gene: TRBV12-3/TRBV12-4
D gene: .
clone size: few

CDR3 protein: CASSYYGTGFNEQFF
CDR3 DNA: TGCGCCAGCAGTTATTACGGGACAGGTTTTAATGAGCAGTTCTTC
J gene: TRBJ2-1
V gene: TRBV5-1
D gene: TRBD1
clone size: .